This T cell receptor (beta chain) derives from a study of cytomegalovirus exposure and HLA in healthy donors (dated by TCRdb to 2016 to 2017). In the study overall: An earlier analysis of 587 of the donors reported 250 to 300 Gb of sequence data and around 120 million unique TCR beta sequences obtained from some 170 million T cells. About 280 gigabases of sequencing data and around 80 million unique TCR sequences made up an early release that covered 500 to 650 HLA-typed donors. Among about 400 genotyped donors of the cohort, an average of roughly 230,000 unique TCR beta nucleotide sequences was sequenced per donor, of which 15% to 20% were non-productive. Every discovery cohort repertoire had been produced on one sequencing platform. An earlier analysis of fewer than 700 of the donors applied high-throughput TCR beta sequencing to assess whether each TCR beta V gene segment acted as functional or pseudogenic. HLA typing included class I and class II loci at four-digit resolution. The study aimed to test whether cataloging public T cell receptors could reveal signatures of past pathogen exposure. A later analysis re-analyzed previously published TCR beta repertoires from roughly 690 donors and added high-resolution HLA genotyping to study TCR occurrence patterns. Of the roughly 400 genotyped donors, over 70% fell in the genetic ancestry cluster associated with self-reported Caucasian donors. Donor age, sex, ethnicity and CMV serostatus were compiled alongside the repertoire data. In a later genetic analysis, genome-wide SNP genotypes for 398 of the 666 donors were used, and that subset was treated as a discovery cohort. Roughly five DR-DQ haplotypes were handled as single units for association and clustering because linkage in the cohort was strong. The study used immunosequencing to profile the T cell repertoires of approximately 630 subjects and linked those repertoires to cytomegalovirus serostatus. A separate validation cohort of some 130 different subjects was used in addition to the roughly 670-subject first cohort. The number of typed donors differed by locus: roughly 620-630 for A, B, C, DRB1 and DQB1; some 500 for DQA1; 600 to 610 for DPA1; and 450 to 480 for DPB1. The study combined high-throughput TCR immunosequencing, statistical association of individual TCRs with disease status, and machine learning to predict cytomegalovirus infection status. Rather than drawing on any new phenotypic data, the later analysis identified candidate immune exposures from TCR beta sequences and the way those sequences occurred across donors. General findings and caveats noted by the study authors: The authors suggested that the approach could potentially be generalized to other disease states and immunological phenotypes. Because some donors lacked HLA typing at each locus, the association tests relied only on the typed subset. Only TCR beta chains were sequenced in this cohort, and the absence of alpha or paired-chain data limited detectable features. In vitro tests confirmed that a few of the cytomegalovirus-associated TCR beta chains recognize cytomegalovirus antigens. A later genetic analysis associated a missense DCLRE1C variant with V-gene and J-gene trimming of TCR beta chains, and an independent cohort replicated the association. The only immune exposure information available for the cohort was CMV serostatus. In both the original and validation cohorts, the classifier was reported to diagnose cytomegalovirus status with high specificity and sensitivity. A cluster of highly shared sequence variants was judged likely to be a technical artifact of the sequencing pipeline. In a later genetic analysis, fewer N-insertions in productive TCRs were reported among donors in an Asian-associated ancestry cluster than the roughly 640-donor mean. Most TCR sequences were seen in very few donors, while some public TCRs were found in many individuals. In a later analysis, about 16,000 TCR beta sequences were associated with specific HLA alleles at a false discovery rate of 0.05. In a later analysis, HLA-associated TCR beta chains showed more clonal expansion and lower generation probabilities than non-associated chains that were equally common. When HLA alleles, especially DR and DQ, strongly co-occurred, TCR associations were difficult to assign to individual alleles. Linkage disequilibrium might explain the correlated functional status among segregating V segments, but an unknown experimental factor could not be excluded. Because counts were too low, about 15 rarely observed V segments, including chromosome 9 orphons, were left out of the earlier analysis of approximately 580 of the donors. The presence/absence analyses assumed that sequencing depth was roughly uniform across donors, and that assumption may not be true. In a later analysis, several top co-occurrence clusters were reported to appear linked to parvovirus B19, influenza, CMV and Epstein-Barr virus. In a later analysis, TCR association rates were found to vary across HLA loci, with the most associated TCRs seen for DRB1 alleles and the fewest for HLA-C alleles. According to a later analysis, most CMV-associated TCR beta chains appeared to be HLA-restricted, and the HLA associations seemed to be driven largely by CMV exposure. The 87-base-pair reads could not distinguish some IMGT-functional V segments, including TRBV6-2 and TRBV6-3, so those segments were excluded. The study listed approximately 150 TCR beta chains as associated with cytomegalovirus. In an earlier analysis of more than 450 of the donors, most TCR beta V segments were observed in productive rearrangements about 87% or about 30% of the time, broadly matching IMGT annotations. A further reported finding was that TCR beta sequences accurately predicted the HLA-A and HLA-B alleles for most subjects in the first cohort.

As for this clone: The clone's antigen remains unknown. Base qualities are missing; no much larger clone stands one base away.

The cohort consisted of approximately 670 healthy bone marrow donors. At the time of sampling, all cohort members were nominally healthy, though unrecorded immune exposures were likely present. The donor was CMV seropositive and was included in the group of approximately 300 seropositive cohort members. Each donor provided a peripheral blood sample, and peripheral blood mononuclear cells were used for TCR beta sequencing. The Qiagen DNeasy Blood Extraction Kit was used to extract genomic DNA from the blood cell samples. From a lookup of the germline V gene, CDR1 and CDR2 are SGDLS and YYNGEE. There are 15 amino acids in the CDR3, from cysteine to phenylalanine inclusive. Only the CDR3 part of the read is kept: 45 bases, read in frame from the first base. Trimming accounts for 7 bases at V and 0 bases at J, while the number of junction bases matched to no gene is 5. The method was the immunoSEQ multiplex PCR assay. A mixture of 60 forward primers for TCR Vbeta segments and 13 reverse primers for TCR Jbeta segments was used in the multiplex PCR. Amplification of the CDR3 region of rearranged TCR beta genes was performed with a multiplex PCR assay on genomic DNA. Amplified TCR beta libraries were sequenced as 87-base-pair reads on the Illumina HiSeq System. For the original study's pipeline: A later analysis tallied 75 million to 95 million unique TCR beta chains across the 650 to 750 repertoires, and roughly 11 million of those chains were shared by two or more donors. Raw reads were error-corrected and collapsed into unique sequences with a nearest-neighbor algorithm that merged closely related sequences to remove PCR and sequencing errors. CDR3 sequences were aligned to IMGT reference sequences to assign V, D and J gene segments. For a sequence to be retained, a match of at least six nucleotides was required to both a V gene segment and a J gene segment. Rearrangements were called productive when the CDR3 lacked stop codons and stayed in frame with V and J; all others were non-productive. CDR3 was defined by IMGT convention, running from the second conserved V-encoded cysteine to the conserved J-encoded phenylalanine. In an earlier analysis of roughly 580 of the donors, sequences lacking an unambiguous match to a single V gene segment were excluded. In an earlier analysis of 450 to 750 of the donors, a V segment was called functional when productive rearrangements were above 56.7%, and segregating when the standard deviation between donors exceeded 5%. A statistical classification framework was built for diagnosing cytomegalovirus status from the catalog of TCR beta chain sequences. In a later analysis, V and J genes were assigned by comparing TCR nucleotide sequences against IMGT/GENE-DB human TR gene sequences. Using the TCRdist pipeline, a later analysis assigned CDR3 sequences along with most-parsimonious VDJ recombination scenarios. In a later analysis, every TCR beta chain was defined by the combination of its CDR3 amino acid sequence and its V-gene family, and reads without a unique V-gene family were dropped. As a way to deal with suspected cross-contamination and a sequencing artifact, a later analysis dropped more than 500 nucleotide sequences that were highly shared and had low generation probability. In a later analysis, a clonal expansion index was calculated for each public chain from normalized within-repertoire ranks of inferred template counts. A later analysis computed generation probabilities with a VDJ recombination model fitted to out-of-frame rearrangements, and checked the results against IGoR. A later analysis scored TCR-TCR, TCR-HLA and TCR-CMV co-occurrence with hypergeometric tests, applying a repertoire-size bias correction to TCR pairs. False discovery rates were estimated in a later analysis by permuting HLA or CMV assignments 20 times. In a later analysis, co-occurring TCRs were grouped using DBSCAN, with TCRdist sequence similarity added in when clustering inside HLA-allele-positive subsets. Repertoires with fewer than 30,000 or more than 120,000 public chains, plus five repertoires with anomalous nucleotide sharing, were excluded from co-occurrence clustering. As stored in TCRdb, this immuneACCESS dataset retains in-frame rearrangements with V and J assigned. A fraction of the clones does not appear; measured against another copy, unresolved V genes explain less than half of the discrepancy, and the remainder lacks a known reason. Clone size and the V and J calls come from that table; the DNA yielded D and trimming. The sample yields around 91,000 clones; approximately 78% were counted once. The ten largest clones add up to around 2.7% of the sample.

The TCR comes from a male donor in good health and CMV-seropositive. The chain links TRBV9 with TRBJ2-2; 8 central bases correspond to TRBD2. Sequencing used PBMCs. Here is the DNA: TGTGCCAGCCGGGGGGGTCTCGCGAACACCGGGGAGCTGTTTTTT. Its translation reads: CASRGGLANTGELFF. Supplemented by the reference TRBV9 and TRBJ2-2 proteins around the CDR3, the complete variable domain is DSGVTQTPKHLITATGQRVTLRCSPRSGDLSVYWYQQSLDQGLQFLIQYYNGEERAKGNILERFSAQQFPDLHSELNLSSLELGDSALYFCASRGGLANTGELFFGEGSRLTVL.